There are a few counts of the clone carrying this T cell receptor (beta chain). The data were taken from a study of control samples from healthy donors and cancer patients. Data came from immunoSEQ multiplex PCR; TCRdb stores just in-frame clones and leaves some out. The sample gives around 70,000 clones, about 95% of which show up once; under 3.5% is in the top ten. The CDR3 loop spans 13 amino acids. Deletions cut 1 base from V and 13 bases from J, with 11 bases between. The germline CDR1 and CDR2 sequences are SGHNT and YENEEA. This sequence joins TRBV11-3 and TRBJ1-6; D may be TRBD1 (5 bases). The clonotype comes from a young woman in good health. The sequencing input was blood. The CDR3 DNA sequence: TGTGCCAGCAGCTTAGGTCGGGGCGAGCCCCTCCACTTT. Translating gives CASSLGRGEPLHF.